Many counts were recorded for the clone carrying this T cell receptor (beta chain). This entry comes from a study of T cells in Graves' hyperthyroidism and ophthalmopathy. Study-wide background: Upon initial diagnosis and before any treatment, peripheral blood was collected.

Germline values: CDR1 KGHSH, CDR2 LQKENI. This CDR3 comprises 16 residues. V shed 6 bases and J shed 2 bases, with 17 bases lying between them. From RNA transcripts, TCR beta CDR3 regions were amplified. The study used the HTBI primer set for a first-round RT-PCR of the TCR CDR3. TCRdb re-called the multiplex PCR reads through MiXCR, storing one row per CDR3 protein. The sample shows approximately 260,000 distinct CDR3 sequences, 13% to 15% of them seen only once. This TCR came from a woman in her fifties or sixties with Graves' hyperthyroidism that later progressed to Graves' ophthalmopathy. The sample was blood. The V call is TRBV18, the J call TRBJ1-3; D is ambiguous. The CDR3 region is CASSQTAAAAGNTIYF. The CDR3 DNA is TGTGCCAGCTCCCAGACTGCGGCTGCAGCTGGAAACACCATATATTTT.